These T cell receptor beta chains were read from a single sample in a study of cytomegalovirus exposure and HLA in healthy donors. TCRdb's copy holds only in-frame clones and misses some; the assay was immunoSEQ multiplex PCR. The listing records roughly 140,000 clones. Material: PBMCs. The receptors stem from a man aged 35 to 55 in good health and CMV-seronegative. CDR3s include the opening cysteine and the closing phenylalanine or tryptophan. D genes are given only for firm matches.

>TRBV4-1|.|TRBJ2-7
TGCGCCAGCAGCCAGACGCCTACAGGGCCCAGCTCCTACGAGCAGTACTTC
CASSQTPTGPSSYEQYF
>TRBV6-6|TRBD1|TRBJ1-2
TGTGCCAGCAGTTCCGGACAGGGCGGGGGCTACACCTTC
CASSSGQGGGYTF
>TRBV7-2|.|TRBJ2-7
TGTGCCAGCAGCTTAGCGGGCACTTCCTACGAGCAGTACTTC
CASSLAGTSYEQYF
>TRBV28|.|TRBJ1-6
TGTGCCAGCAGTTTCCGGGCTCCTACAGGGACACCCCTCCACTTT
CASSFRAPTGTPLHF
>TRBV7-6|TRBD1|TRBJ1-4
TGTGCCAGCAGCTTAGGGACAGGGCGGGAGGAAAAACTGTTTTTT
CASSLGTGREEKLFF
>TRBV6-5|.|TRBJ2-6
TGTGCCAGCAGTTACGGGGCCTCTGGGGCCAACGTCCTGACTTTC
CASSYGASGANVLTF
>TRBV12-5|.|TRBJ2-1
TGTGCTAGTGGTTTGGTACCGGGGGTCCAAGTCGAATACAATGAGCAGTTCTTC
CASGLVPGVQVEYNEQFF
>TRBV7-2|.|TRBJ1-6
TGTGCCAGCAGCACCGGGATTTCCGGGCCACCCCTCCACTTT
CASSTGISGPPLHF
>TRBV10-3|.|TRBJ2-2
TGTGCCATCAGTATACAGGGCACCGGGGAGCTGTTTTTT
CAISIQGTGELFF
>TRBV6-5|.|TRBJ1-6
TGTGCCAGCAGTTATTTTCAGGATTCACCCCTCCACTTT
CASSYFQDSPLHF
>TRBV5-6|TRBD1|TRBJ1-1
TGTGCCAGCAGCCCTGACAGGGGCTTGAACACTGAAGCTTTCTTT
CASSPDRGLNTEAFF
>TRBV4-1|TRBD1|TRBJ2-7
TGCGCCAGCAGCCAAGAACAGGGGACCTACGAGCAGTACTTC
CASSQEQGTYEQYF
>TRBV7-3|.|TRBJ2-7
TGTGCCAGCAGCTTAACTTCAACAGGAAGCTACGAGCAGTACTTC
CASSLTSTGSYEQYF
>TRBV27|.|TRBJ1-1
TGTGCCAGCCACCTGAGGTGGACTAGGGACACTGAAGCTTTCTTT
CASHLRWTRDTEAFF
>TRBV6-6|.|TRBJ1-2
TGTGCCAGCAGTTACTCAACGGGGGGGTCCTACACCTTC
CASSYSTGGSYTF
>TRBV4-3|.|TRBJ1-1
TGCGCCAGCAGCCAGCAGGGGTTCGCTGAAGCTTTCTTT
CASSQQGFAEAFF
>TRBV9|.|TRBJ2-3
TGTGCCAGCAGCCTCACCAAAGCGTCTTCAGATACGCAGTATTTT
CASSLTKASSDTQYF
>TRBV4-2|TRBD2|TRBJ2-3
TGTGCCAGCAGCCAAGAAGGCCCTAGCGGGGGAAGAGATACGCAGTATTTT
CASSQEGPSGGRDTQYF
>TRBV12-5|.|TRBJ1-1
TGTGCTAGTGGTTTGGGGCATCCGGCTTTCTTT
CASGLGHPAFF
>TRBV5-5|.|TRBJ2-2
TGTGCCAGCAGCTTGGGGGACACACGCCTCACCGGGGAGCTGTTTTTT
CASSLGDTRLTGELFF
>TRBV11-2|.|TRBJ1-1
TGTGCCAGCAGCCTCCAGTTGGGGAGCGGGCCTGAAGCTTTCTTT
CASSLQLGSGPEAFF
>TRBV10-3|TRBD1|TRBJ1-3
TGTGCCATCAGTGACAGGGGGGCACACACCATATATTTT
CAISDRGAHTIYF
>TRBV9|TRBD1|TRBJ1-5
TGTGCCAGCAGCGTAGATCAGGGGGTGAATCAGCCCCAGCATTTT
CASSVDQGVNQPQHF
>TRBV11-2|.|TRBJ1-2
TGTGCCAGCAGCTTAGAGGTCACAGCTAACTATGGCTACACCTTC
CASSLEVTANYGYTF
>TRBV6-1|TRBD1|TRBJ1-1
TGTGCCAGCAGCGGACAGGGGGTCACTGAAGCTTTCTTT
CASSGQGVTEAFF
>TRBV5-5|.|TRBJ2-3
TGTGCCAGCAGCTTTGACTGGGGCCGGACGACCGGAGTGCAGTATTTT
CASSFDWGRTTGVQYF
>TRBV28|.|TRBJ2-7
TGTGCCAGCAAAACCCCCGGGAAGGACAGCTCCTACGAGCAGTACTTC
CASKTPGKDSSYEQYF
>TRBV7-9|TRBD1|TRBJ2-7
TGTGCCAGCAGCTTAACTACTCCCACAGGGGTCAGAGCCTACGAGCAGTACTTC
CASSLTTPTGVRAYEQYF
>TRBV4-3|.|TRBJ1-1
TGCGCCAGCAGCCAAGTATGGGACAAGGTCACTGAAGCTTTCTTT
CASSQVWDKVTEAFF
>TRBV7-9|TRBD1|TRBJ2-1
TGTGCCAGCAGCTTTTCGGACAGGCCGAACAATGAGCAGTTCTTC
CASSFSDRPNNEQFF
>TRBV5-8|.|TRBJ2-7
TGTGCCAGCAGCTTTGGCAGTCCCTACGAGCAGTACTTC
CASSFGSPYEQYF
>TRBV4-3|.|TRBJ1-1
TGCGCCAGCAGCCAAGATGACAGAATGAACACTGAAGCTTTCTTT
CASSQDDRMNTEAFF
>TRBV19|.|TRBJ2-1
TGTGCCAGTACCAATGGAGGGGACGGGGCCGTTGAGCAGTTCTTC
CASTNGGDGAVEQFF
>TRBV25-1|.|TRBJ1-1
TGTGCCAGCAGTCCCCCTGCTAGAAGGACTGAAGCTTTCTTT
CASSPPARRTEAFF
>TRBV6-1|TRBD1|TRBJ2-7
TGTGCCAGTCCACAGGAGACAGGGGGCTACGAGCAGTACTTC
CASPQETGGYEQYF
>TRBV7-9|.|TRBJ1-3
TGTGCCAGCAGCCCCCGAGGAGCGGTCTCTGGAAACACCATATATTTT
CASSPRGAVSGNTIYF
>TRBV4-3|.|TRBJ1-2
TGCGCCAGCAGCCACCTCACAGGAGAAAACTATGGCTACACCTTC
CASSHLTGENYGYTF
>TRBV2|.|TRBJ1-3
TGTGCCAGCAGTGCATCAGGGCGCGAAAACACCATATATTTT
CASSASGRENTIYF
>TRBV4-2|TRBD2|TRBJ2-1
TGTGCCAGCAGCCAAGATCTAGCGGGGGCGAACAATGAGCAGTTCTTC
CASSQDLAGANNEQFF
>TRBV6-5|TRBD1|TRBJ2-7
TGTGCCAGCAGCCGCAAGACAGGGGGCGGCGAGCAGTACTTC
CASSRKTGGGEQYF
>TRBV19|TRBD1|TRBJ2-2
TGTGCCAGTAGTTCCGGGACAGGGTTTAGGACCGGGGAGCTGTTTTTT
CASSSGTGFRTGELFF
>TRBV6-5|.|TRBJ2-5
TGTGCCAGCAGACGGGGGGCTCAAGAGACCCAGTACTTC
CASRRGAQETQYF
>TRBV6-6|TRBD1|TRBJ2-7
TGTGCCAGCAGACCGGGACAGGGACCCTACGAGCAGTACTTC
CASRPGQGPYEQYF
>TRBV29-1|TRBD2|TRBJ2-3
TGCAGCGTTGAACGCGGGGGGGCCCCAGATACGCAGTATTTT
CSVERGGAPDTQYF
>TRBV29-1|TRBD1|TRBJ1-2
TGCAGCGTTTGGACAGGGGGCAACTATGGCTACACCTTC
CSVWTGGNYGYTF
>TRBV5-6|TRBD1|TRBJ2-5
TGTGCCAGCAGCTTGGCCGGGACAGAGGAGACCCAGTACTTC
CASSLAGTEETQYF
>TRBV19|TRBD1|TRBJ1-2
TGTGCCAGTAGCACCACCTGGGACAGGGGGCACGGCTACACCTTC
CASSTTWDRGHGYTF
>TRBV28|TRBD1|TRBJ2-7
TGTGCCAGCACTCCGACAGGGGTTAGCTCCTACGAGCAGTACTTC
CASTPTGVSSYEQYF
>TRBV6-1|TRBD1|TRBJ2-2
TGTGCCAGCAGTCTTTGGACAGGGAACACCGGGGAGCTGTTTTTT
CASSLWTGNTGELFF
>TRBV2|TRBD1|TRBJ2-7
TGTGCCAGCAGTCCGGGACAGGGTTTCTACGAGCAGTACTTC
CASSPGQGFYEQYF
>TRBV4-3|.|TRBJ1-2
TGCGCCAGCAGCCCCTCCGACAGTATTTTCTATGGCTACACCTTC
CASSPSDSIFYGYTF
>TRBV5-6|TRBD1|TRBJ1-2
TGTGCCAGCAGCCCAGGCGGACAGGGGAGGACAAACTATGGCTACACCTTC
CASSPGGQGRTNYGYTF
>TRBV14|.|TRBJ1-4
TGTGCCAGCAGCCTCAGGGCTAAGGGAAAACTGTTTTTT
CASSLRAKGKLFF
>TRBV29-1|TRBD2|TRBJ2-1
TGCAGCGTTGGGGTGGTGACTAGCTACCTCTCCTACAATGAGCAGTTCTTC
CSVGVVTSYLSYNEQFF